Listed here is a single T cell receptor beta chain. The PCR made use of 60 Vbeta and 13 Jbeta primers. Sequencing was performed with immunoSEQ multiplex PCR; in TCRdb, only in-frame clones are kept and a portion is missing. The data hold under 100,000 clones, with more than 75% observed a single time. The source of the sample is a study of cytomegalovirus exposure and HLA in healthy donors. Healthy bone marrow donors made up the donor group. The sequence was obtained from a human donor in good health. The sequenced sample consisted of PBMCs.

CDR3 protein: CASTRTGQGYSPLHF. In DNA, the CDR3 is TGTGCCAGCACTCGAACGGGACAGGGATACTCACCCCTCCACTTT. This chain connects TRBV6-5 to TRBJ1-6; 9 bases match TRBD1. V lost 7 bases to trimming and J lost 10 bases; unmatched junction nucleotides: 11. Germline assignment: CDR1 MNHEY and CDR2 SVGAGI. CDR3 length: 15 residues.